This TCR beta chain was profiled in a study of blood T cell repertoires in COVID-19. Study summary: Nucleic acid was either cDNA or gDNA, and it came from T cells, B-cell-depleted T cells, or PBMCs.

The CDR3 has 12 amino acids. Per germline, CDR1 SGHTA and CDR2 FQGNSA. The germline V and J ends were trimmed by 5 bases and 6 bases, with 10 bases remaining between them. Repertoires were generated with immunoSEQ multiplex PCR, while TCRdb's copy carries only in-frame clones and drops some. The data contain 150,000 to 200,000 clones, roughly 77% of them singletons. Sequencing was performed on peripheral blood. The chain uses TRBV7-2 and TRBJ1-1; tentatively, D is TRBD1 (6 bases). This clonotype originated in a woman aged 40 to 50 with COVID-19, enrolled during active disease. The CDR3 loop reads CASSTQGAEAFF. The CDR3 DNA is TGTGCCAGCAGCACACAGGGTGCTGAAGCTTTCTTT.